These T cell receptor beta chains were read from a single sample in a study of blood T cell repertoires in COVID-19. Produced via immunoSEQ multiplex PCR; TCRdb's table is partial and in-frame only. The data contain more than 150,000 clones, around 91% of them singletons. Sequenced input: peripheral blood. These TCRs come from a woman between 40 and 50 years old with acute or convalescent COVID-19. Both conserved end residues are part of each CDR3. The D gene is left open where the match is weak. Size values are once, few and many counts, or a class for expanded clones, and some rows have none.

clone size: NA
V gene: TRBV5-1
D gene: TRBD1
J gene: TRBJ2-2
CDR3 DNA: TGCGCCAGCAGCTCGGGACAGTCGAACACCGGGGAGCTGTTTTTT
CDR3 protein: CASSSGQSNTGELFF

clone size: NA
V gene: TRBV27
D gene: NA
J gene: TRBJ1-6
CDR3 DNA: TGTGCCAGCAGTTTTCGGGGGAATTCACCCCTCCACTTT
CDR3 protein: CASSFRGNSPLHF

clone size: NA
V gene: TRBV5-5
D gene: NA
J gene: TRBJ1-1
CDR3 DNA: TGTGCCAGCAGCTTGTATGTCGGGGGCACTGAAGCTTTCTTT
CDR3 protein: CASSLYVGGTEAFF

clone size: NA
V gene: TRBV7-9
D gene: NA
J gene: TRBJ2-7
CDR3 DNA: TGTGCCAGCAGCCACCAACTGGTCTACGAGCAGTACTTC
CDR3 protein: CASSHQLVYEQYF

clone size: few
V gene: TRBV12-3/TRBV12-4
D gene: NA
J gene: TRBJ2-2
CDR3 DNA: TGTGCCAGCACTTCAGGGAAGGAGCTGTTTTTT
CDR3 protein: CASTSGKELFF

clone size: NA
V gene: TRBV2
D gene: TRBD1
J gene: TRBJ2-3
CDR3 DNA: TGTGCCAGCAGTGATTTACCCACCCGAGACAGGGGAAGCACAGATACGCAGTATTTT
CDR3 protein: CASSDLPTRDRGSTDTQYF

clone size: NA
V gene: TRBV29-1
D gene: NA
J gene: TRBJ2-6
CDR3 DNA: TGCAGCGTAGGTGGGACAAACCCTGGGGCCAACGTCCTGACTTTC
CDR3 protein: CSVGGTNPGANVLTF

clone size: NA
V gene: TRBV9
D gene: TRBD1
J gene: TRBJ1-1
CDR3 DNA: TGTGCCAGCAGCCCACCGACAGGGGGCGCGTACACTGAAGCTTTCTTT
CDR3 protein: CASSPPTGGAYTEAFF

clone size: NA
V gene: TRBV4-1
D gene: NA
J gene: TRBJ1-2
CDR3 DNA: TGCGCCAGCAGCCAAGATCTTAACAGGGCCGGCTACACCTTC
CDR3 protein: CASSQDLNRAGYTF

clone size: NA
V gene: TRBV7-9
D gene: NA
J gene: TRBJ2-1
CDR3 DNA: TGTGCCAGCAGCTTAGCGGCCCTCAGTCTTTACCAGTCCTACAATGAGCAGTTCTTC
CDR3 protein: CASSLAALSLYQSYNEQFF

clone size: NA
V gene: TRBV28
D gene: NA
J gene: TRBJ1-2
CDR3 DNA: TGTGCCAGCGGCCTCGGGACTAGAGGGGGCTACACCTTC
CDR3 protein: CASGLGTRGGYTF

clone size: once
V gene: TRBV3-1/TRBV3-2
D gene: TRBD2
J gene: TRBJ2-3
CDR3 DNA: TGTGCCAGCAGTCAAGGACTAGCGGGGGGGTCGGCAGATACGCAGTATTTT
CDR3 protein: CASSQGLAGGSADTQYF

clone size: NA
V gene: TRBV7-2
D gene: NA
J gene: TRBJ2-3
CDR3 DNA: TGTGCCAGCAGCATGGGACATTTGGGCACAGATACGCAGTATTTT
CDR3 protein: CASSMGHLGTDTQYF

clone size: NA
V gene: TRBV28
D gene: NA
J gene: TRBJ2-7
CDR3 DNA: TGTGCCAGCAGTTCACTCCCGGGACATAGCTACGAGCAGTACTTC
CDR3 protein: CASSSLPGHSYEQYF

clone size: NA
V gene: TRBV24-1
D gene: TRBD1
J gene: TRBJ2-2
CDR3 DNA: TGTGCCACCAGTGCGGGACAGGGGGTTTATGGGACCGGGGAGCTGTTTTTT
CDR3 protein: CATSAGQGVYGTGELFF